These 13 T cell receptor beta chains originate from one sample sequenced in a study of T cell responses to AZD1222 COVID-19 vaccine. Here immunoSEQ multiplex PCR was the method, and the copy in TCRdb shows in-frame clones only, minus some. The sample gives 150,000 to 200,000 clones, approximately 86% of which show up once; about 0.49% is in the top ten. The sample consisted of peripheral blood, taken on day 0 of AZD1222 vaccination. Receptors were obtained from an adult in good health.

V is TRBV27 and J is TRBJ2-5, with 12 bases lining up with TRBD2. CDR1 and CDR2 (germline): MNHEY, SMNVEV (reference sequence). After removal of 5 bases from V and 2 bases from J, the junction contained 9 bases not matched to a gene. CDR3 length equals 17 residues. The CDR3 region is CASSLRLAGVKQETQYF. For the CDR3, the DNA is TGTGCCAGCAGTCTCAGACTAGCGGGGGTGAAGCAAGAGACCCAGTACTTC.

The chain links TRBV6-5 to TRBJ2-7, with 7 bases lining up with TRBD1. CDR3 size: 14 residues. Germline CDR1 MNHEY, CDR2 SVGAGI. V was pared by 4 bases and J by 2 bases, with 5 bases of the junction left unmatched. The chain's CDR3 is CASSLTGPTYEQYF. The DNA for the CDR3 is TGTGCCAGCAGTTTGACAGGGCCGACCTACGAGCAGTACTTC.

The chain joins TRBV27 to TRBJ2-1; 8 positions match TRBD1. CDR1 is MNHEY and CDR2 is SMNVEV in the germline V gene (reference sequence). The CDR3 is made up of 16 amino acids. Trimming removed 5 bases from V and 2 bases from J; junction bases left unmatched: 8. The CDR3: CASSTRTGRTYNEQFF. In DNA form, the CDR3 reads TGTGCCAGCAGTACCCGGACAGGGAGGACCTACAATGAGCAGTTCTTC.

The chain carries TRBV7-8 and TRBJ1-4; perhaps TRBD1 as D (6 bases). CDR3 length: 13 amino acids. Per the germline V gene, CDR1 is SGHVS and CDR2 is FQNEAQ. Trimming took 0 bases from V and 8 from J, leaving 7 bases between them. The DNA of the CDR3 is TGTGCCAGCAGCTTAGCGGGGGGCGAAAAACTGTTTTTT. Residues: CASSLAGGEKLFF.

V usage is TRBV5-1 and J usage is TRBJ2-7; 11 bases map to TRBD1. Germline CDR1 is SGHRS and CDR2 is YFSETQ. The CDR3 length is 16 residues. V gave up 4 bases and J gave up 2 bases; unmatched junction bases: 8. In DNA form, the CDR3 reads TGCGCCAGCAGCCACACCGGGACAGGGGGGCCCTACGAGCAGTACTTC. It yields the protein CASSHTGTGGPYEQYF. The complete variable domain, with remaining parts taken from reference TRBV5-1 and TRBJ2-7, reads KAGVTQTPRYLIKTRGQQVTLSCSPISGHRSVSWYQQTPGQGLQFLFEYFSETQRNKGNFPGRFSGRQFSNSRSEMNVSTLELGDSALYLCASSHTGTGGPYEQYFGPGTRLTVT.

This rearrangement joins TRBV5-1 to TRBJ2-7; maybe TRBD2 (6 bases). CDR3 length: 15 amino acids. Trimming shortened V by 4 bases and J by 0 bases, and 14 bases separated the two germline ends. Germline assignment: CDR1 SGHRS and CDR2 YFSETQ. CDR3 residues: CASSGGTGSSYEQYF. DNA for the CDR3: TGCGCCAGCAGCGGGGGGACGGGGAGCTCCTACGAGCAGTACTTC.

The chain carries TRBV20-1 and TRBJ2-1, with D possibly matching TRBD2 (5 bases). Germline CDR1 reads DFQATT; CDR2 reads SNEGSKA (reference sequence). The CDR3 length is 11 residues. Trimming took off 2 bases at V and 8 bases at J, with 7 bases between the two ends. CDR3 region: CSARWGDEQFF. The CDR3 nucleotides read TGCAGTGCTAGATGGGGAGATGAGCAGTTCTTC.

The V and J genes are TRBV11-2 and TRBJ2-7; 13 bases fit TRBD2. J was trimmed by 0 bases and V by 4 bases; bases with no gene match: 6. The CDR3 has 17 amino acids. Per the germline V gene, CDR1 is SGHAT and CDR2 is FQNNGV. CDR3 loop: CASSSGTSGETSYEQYF. The CDR3 bases are TGTGCCAGCAGCTCAGGGACTAGCGGGGAAACCTCCTACGAGCAGTACTTC.

This clone was seen just once. The gene calls are TRBV27 and TRBJ1-1; weak D call: TRBD1 (5 bases). Germline V gene data show CDR1 as MNHEY and CDR2 as SMNVEV (reference sequence). This CDR3 is 14 amino acids long. The V end was cut by 5 bases, the J end by 8 bases, with 18 bases between. The CDR3 sequence: CASSPQGRVREAFF. CDR3 nucleotide sequence: TGTGCCAGCAGTCCCCAGGGTCGGGTCCGGGAAGCTTTCTTT.

The V call is TRBV10-3, the J call TRBJ2-1; a weak D match, TRBD2 (6 bases). The CDR3 is 15 amino acids. Trimming removed 2 bases at V and 8 bases at J, with 16 bases between. The V gene's germline CDR1 is ENHRY and CDR2 SYGVKD. The CDR3 region is CAISERRGRSDEQFF. The CDR3 nucleotides read TGTGCCATCAGTGAGAGGCGGGGTCGGAGCGATGAGCAGTTCTTC.

This rearrangement joins TRBV15 to TRBJ1-4; 7 bases are shared with TRBD1. The CDR3 has 17 amino acids. The germline CDR1 and CDR2 sequences are LNHNV and YYDKDF (reference sequence). J gave up 4 bases and V 5 bases, and 13 bases lay outside the gene matches. CDR3 nucleotide sequence: TGTGCCACCAGCGGAAGACAGGGCCTCTCTTTTAATGAAAAACTGTTTTTT. As protein: CATSGRQGLSFNEKLFF.

The chain recombines TRBV2 with TRBJ1-5; unclear D gene. This CDR3 contains 12 residues. Trimming removed 6 bases at V and 7 bases at J, with 10 bases between. Per germline, CDR1 SNHLY and CDR2 FYNNEI. In DNA, the CDR3 is TGTGCCAGCAGACCGCATGGGCAGCCCCAGCATTTT. It translates to CASRPHGQPQHF.

In this sample, this clone turned up many times. The genes are TRBV13 and TRBJ2-1; either TRBD1 or TRBD2 may supply D (5 bases each). CDR3 length: 16 amino acids. V gave up 3 bases and J gave up 9 bases, with 21 bases separating them. In germline, CDR1 is PRHDT, CDR2 FYEKMQ (reference sequence). In DNA, the CDR3 is TGTGCCAGCAGCTTCACTGTTCCGGGGCGCTCGGGTGAGCAGTTCTTC. Its translation: CASSFTVPGRSGEQFF.